Below are 15 T cell receptor beta chains sequenced from a single sample in a study of patients and donors after allogeneic stem cell transplantation. TCRdb reprocessed the RT-PCR reads with MiXCR, giving one entry per CDR3 protein. The sample has 200,000 to 250,000 distinct CDR3 sequences; approximately 14% are singletons. Sequencing input: blood, either unsorted or a sorted T cell fraction (not recorded which). Receptor source: a human donor who was either an allogeneic HSCT recipient or a stem cell or donor lymphocyte infusion donor (not recorded which). It is not recorded whose cells these are; they may come from a transplant donor.

This clonotype was recorded many times. The chain carries TRBV2 and TRBJ2-4; TRBD2 matches at 8 bases. V dropped 6 bases and J dropped 3; count of bases not matched to a gene: 10. CDR1 and CDR2 from the germline V gene are SNHLY and FYNNEI. This CDR3 contains 16 residues. CDR3 nucleotides: TGTGCCAGCAGCACGACTAGCGTCCTTGGCAAAAACATTCAGTACTTC. As protein: CASSTTSVLGKNIQYF.

This clonotype was detected many times. This chain connects TRBV5-4 to TRBJ2-1; D perhaps matches TRBD2 (5 bases). Germline lookup yields CDR1 SGHNT and CDR2 YYREEE (reference sequence). CDR3 length: 16 amino acids. V lost 0 bases to trimming and J lost 4 bases, with 14 bases between them. DNA for the CDR3: TGTGCCAGCAGCTTGGCCGAGTGGGAGTCGTACAATGAGCAGTTCTTC. This encodes CASSLAEWESYNEQFF.

This chain uses TRBV6-1 with TRBJ2-2; no clear D. Trimming pared 4 bases from V and 2 bases from J, leaving 8 bases between. The CDR3 runs 14 residues. Germline assignment: CDR1 MNHNS and CDR2 SASEGT. This CDR3 is CASSAGPNTGELFF. CDR3 nucleotide sequence: TGTGCCAGCAGTGCGGGCCCTAACACCGGGGAGCTGTTTTTT.

This sequence joins TRBV4-2 and TRBJ2-3; D is ambiguous. V lost 0 bases and J lost 4, with 8 bases in between. This CDR3 has 14 residues. Germline-derived CDR1 and CDR2 are LGHNA and YNFKEQ. CDR3 loop: CASSQEVRSDTQYF. The CDR3 region has the DNA TGTGCCAGCAGCCAAGAGGTCAGATCAGATACGCAGTATTTT.

The chain carries TRBV10-3 and TRBJ1-1; D not resolved. V lost 3 bases, J lost 0 bases, and 14 bases lay in between. Germline V CDR1 and CDR2: ENHRY, SYGVKD. The CDR3 sequence is 16 residues long. The CDR3 DNA is TGTGCCATCAGTGATTCTACCAGCTCTATGAACACTGAAGCTTTCTTT. Its translation: CAISDSTSSMNTEAFF.

The sample holds many counts of this clonotype. The V call is TRBV5-1, the J call TRBJ1-1; no clear D gene. The CDR3 length is 14 residues. V was shortened by 4 bases and J by 0 bases, with 10 bases between the two germline ends. Looked up from germline, CDR1 is SGHRS and CDR2 is YFSETQ. The CDR3 sequence: CASSPNAVNTEAFF. The CDR3 DNA reads TGCGCCAGCAGCCCAAATGCGGTGAACACTGAAGCTTTCTTT.

The table lists this clonotype with a few counts. The V gene is TRBV29-1, the J gene TRBJ2-5; D call uncertain. V lost 6 bases and J lost 0, with 11 bases in between. The germline gives CDR1 SQVTM, CDR2 ANQGSEA. This CDR3 is built from 13 residues. The CDR3 DNA follows: TGCAGCGTCAGAGACGGGTACCAAGAGACCCAGTACTTC. The encoded protein is CSVRDGYQETQYF.

The rearrangement joins TRBV5-4 to TRBJ1-2; D might be TRBD1 (5 bases). The V gene lost 4 bases and the J gene lost 4 bases, with 17 bases spanning the gap. CDR1 and CDR2 (germline): SGHNT, YYREEE (reference sequence). The CDR3 runs 15 residues. CDR3 DNA: TGTGCCAGCAGCCCCGGAACCAGGGCTCTCTATGGCTACACCTTC. Amino acid sequence: CASSPGTRALYGYTF.

The chain combines TRBV7-9 with TRBJ2-1, with no clear D. V lost 6 bases, J lost 0 bases, and 9 bases lay in between. The CDR3 is made up of 14 amino acids. Germline V lookup: CDR1 SEHNR, CDR2 FQNEAQ (reference sequence). The CDR3 region is CASREESSYNEQFF. The CDR3 DNA reads TGTGCCAGCAGGGAAGAGAGCTCCTACAATGAGCAGTTCTTC.

V and J are TRBV4-3 and TRBJ2-3, with 7 bases that match TRBD1. The V gene's germline CDR1 is LGHNA and CDR2 YSLEER. V shed 0 bases, J shed 1 base, and the junction held 1 base outside the gene matches. The CDR3 has 15 amino acids. In DNA, the CDR3 is TGCGCCAGCAGCCAAGATGGACAGGGCACAGATACGCAGTATTTT. Its protein product is CASSQDGQGTDTQYF.

Many counts were recorded for this clonotype. The DNA of the CDR3 is TGTGCCACCAGCCCACGGACTAGCGGGAGGGTCCATGAGCAGTTCTTC. This gives the protein CATSPRTSGRVHEQFF. The chain links TRBV15 to TRBJ2-1; 15 positions match TRBD2. This CDR3 has 16 amino acids. CDR1 is LNHNV and CDR2 is YYDKDF in the germline V gene (reference sequence). The trim removed 5 bases at V and 8 bases at J, leaving 7 bases unmatched.

The sample holds many counts of this clonotype. This chain uses TRBV5-1 with TRBJ2-1; TRBD2 aligns across 8 bases. Per the germline V gene, CDR1 is SGHRS and CDR2 is YFSETQ. The length of the CDR3 is 15 residues. J lost 8 bases, V lost 3 bases, and 10 bases had no gene match. CDR3 sequence (DNA): TGCGCCAGCAGCTCCTCCGGGACTAGATGGTATGAGCAGTTCTTC. This encodes CASSSSGTRWYEQFF.

This clonotype showed up just a few times. This chain joins TRBV7-8 and TRBJ2-2; 10 bases agree with TRBD2. CDR1 SGHVS and CDR2 FQNEAQ come from the germline V gene. CDR3 length: 19 residues. V lost 4 bases, J lost 3 bases, and 14 bases stayed unmatched. The CDR3, as DNA: TGTGCCAGCAGCTCGGAACCATTGAGCGGGAGGGGTCACACCGGGGAGCTGTTTTTT. As protein: CASSSEPLSGRGHTGELFF.

This clonotype showed up many times. This chain joins TRBV15 and TRBJ2-3, with D possibly being TRBD1 (6 bases). Trimming pared 0 bases from V and 4 bases from J, leaving 14 bases between. CDR1 LNHNV and CDR2 YYDKDF come from the germline V gene (reference sequence). This CDR3 spans 16 amino acids. CDR3 bases: TGTGCCACCAGCAGAGATCCTGGGCAGGGGTCAGATACGCAGTATTTT. Translation: CATSRDPGQGSDTQYF.

The J gene is TRBJ2-5, the V gene TRBV20-1; 8 bases align to TRBD1. Trimming at V came to 4 bases and at J to 0 bases, leaving 4 bases not matched to a gene. Per germline, CDR1 DFQATT and CDR2 SNEGSKA (reference sequence). The CDR3 is 14 residues long. The CDR3 here is CSANTDRDQETQYF. In nucleotides, the CDR3 is TGCAGTGCTAATACGGACAGGGACCAAGAGACCCAGTACTTC.